This TCR beta chain is from a study of identical twins' blood T cells. Study-wide results and limits: Twins shared more top CDR3 clonotypes than unrelated donors did. Shared CDR3 clonotype counts between two donors mainly tracked the product of their cloneset sizes, twins included.

The CDR3 length is 13 residues. Germline V CDR1 and CDR2: KGHDR, SFDVKD. All three twin pairs grew up together with likely shared infections and vaccines. Details on this clonotype: Its target is not known.

TCR cDNA libraries were made from RNA using a previously described, modified protocol. TCRdb called the 5' RACE reads again in MiXCR, with one record for every CDR3 protein. The sample has about 370,000 distinct CDR3 sequences; roughly 31% are singletons. Sequences were obtained from PBMCs. The chain employs TRBV24-1 and TRBJ2-2; tentative D call: TRBD1 (6 bases). This TCR was recovered from a woman aged 18 to 50 in good health. DNA of the CDR3: TGTACCGTACAGGGTTCGGCCACCGGGGAGCTGTTTTTT. Protein sequence: CTVQGSATGELFF.